The clone carrying this T cell receptor beta chain has more than one count but fewer than ten. Its antigen remains unidentified. The same CDR3 also results from other DNA sequences found in this sample. There are 12 residues in the CDR3. CDR1 is MNHEY and CDR2 is SVGAGI in the germline V gene. Trimming took off 6 bases at V and 0 bases at J, with 3 bases between the two ends. The investigators reverse transcribed all of the isolated RNA, so they sequenced expressed TCRB transcripts. About 3.7 million reads per sample were averaged for naive, central memory and regulatory samples. Method: immunoSEQ multiplex PCR; TCRdb's copy keeps in-frame clones and lacks some. Of more than 95,000 clones in the sample, approximately 15% were seen once. Sorting with CD45RO/CCR7/CD25/CD127/CD95/CD27 yielded naive, central memory, regulatory and stem-like memory CD4+ cells. Each of the sorted populations had a purity greater than 95%.

The entry originates in a study of beta chain features in type 1 diabetes. Whole-study findings and limits: Shortening that was moderate but significant affected the TCRB CDR3s of Type 1 diabetes patients in all four CD4+ subsets.

The source material was central memory CD4+ T cells from blood. This sequence joins TRBV6-5 and TRBJ2-1; no clear D gene. The origin of this receptor is a man aged 18 to 29 with type 1 diabetes. Here the CDR3 reads CASRGSYNEQFF. The CDR3 bases are TGTGCCAGCAGAGGCTCCTACAATGAGCAGTTCTTC.